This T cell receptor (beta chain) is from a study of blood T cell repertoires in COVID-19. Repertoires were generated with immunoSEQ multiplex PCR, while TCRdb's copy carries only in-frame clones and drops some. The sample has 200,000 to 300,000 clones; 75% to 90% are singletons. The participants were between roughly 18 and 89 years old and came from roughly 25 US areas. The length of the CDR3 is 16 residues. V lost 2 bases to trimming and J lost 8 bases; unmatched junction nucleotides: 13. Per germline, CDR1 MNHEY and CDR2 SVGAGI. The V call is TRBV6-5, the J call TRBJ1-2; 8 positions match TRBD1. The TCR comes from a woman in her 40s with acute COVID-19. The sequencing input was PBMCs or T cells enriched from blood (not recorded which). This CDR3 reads CASSYPTRTGFWGYTF. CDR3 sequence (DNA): TGTGCCAGCAGTTACCCAACTAGGACAGGGTTTTGGGGCTACACCTTC.